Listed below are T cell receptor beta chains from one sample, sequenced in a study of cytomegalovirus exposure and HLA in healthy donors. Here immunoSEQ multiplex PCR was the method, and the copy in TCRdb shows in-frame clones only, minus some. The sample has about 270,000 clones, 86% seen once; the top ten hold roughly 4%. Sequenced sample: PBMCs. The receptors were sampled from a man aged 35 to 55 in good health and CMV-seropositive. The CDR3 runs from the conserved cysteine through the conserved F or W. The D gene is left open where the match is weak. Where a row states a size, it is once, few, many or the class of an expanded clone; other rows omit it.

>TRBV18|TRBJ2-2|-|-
CASSTSGTNTGELFF
TGTGCCAGCTCGACCTCGGGGACGAACACCGGGGAGCTGTTTTTT
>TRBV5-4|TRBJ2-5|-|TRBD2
CASSLEASGRGETQYF
TGTGCCAGCAGCTTGGAGGCTAGCGGGAGGGGGGAGACCCAGTACTTC
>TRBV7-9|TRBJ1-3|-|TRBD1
CASSRTGTAGNTIYF
TGTGCCAGCAGCCGCACCGGGACAGCCGGAAACACCATATATTTT
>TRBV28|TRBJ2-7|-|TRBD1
CASSRTGGAYEQYF
TGTGCCAGCAGTAGGACAGGGGGCGCGTACGAGCAGTACTTC
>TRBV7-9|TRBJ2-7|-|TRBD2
CASSYEASGRGPWYEQYF
TGTGCCAGCAGCTATGAGGCTAGCGGGAGGGGGCCCTGGTACGAGCAGTACTTC
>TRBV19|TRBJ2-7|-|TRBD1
CASSQGQGSEQYF
TGTGCCAGTAGTCAGGGACAGGGAAGCGAGCAGTACTTC
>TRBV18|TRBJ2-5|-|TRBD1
CASSPDRVSQETQYF
TGTGCCAGCTCACCCGACAGGGTAAGCCAAGAGACCCAGTACTTC
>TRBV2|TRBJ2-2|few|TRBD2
CASSETSGTNGELFF
TGTGCCAGCAGTGAAACTAGCGGGACCAACGGGGAGCTGTTTTTT
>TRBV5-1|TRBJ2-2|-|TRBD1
CASSNRQGTNTGELFF
TGCGCCAGCAGCAACCGACAGGGTACGAACACCGGGGAGCTGTTTTTT
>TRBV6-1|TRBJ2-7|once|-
CASSEKWAGPFSYEQYF
TGTGCCAGCAGTGAAAAATGGGCGGGCCCCTTCTCCTACGAGCAGTACTTC